Listed here are 9 T cell receptor beta chains from one sample, sequenced in a study of T cells in Graves' hyperthyroidism and ophthalmopathy. Using RNA transcripts as the source, TCR beta CDR3 regions were amplified. The HTBI primer set drove a first-round RT-PCR of the TCR CDR3. TCRdb re-derived calls from the multiplex PCR reads in MiXCR, one entry per CDR3 protein. Among hundreds of thousands of distinct CDR3 sequences listed, just under 20% were seen once. Sequences were obtained from blood. All receptors come from a man aged 35-49 years with Graves' ophthalmopathy.

This clonotype was observed a few times. V usage is TRBV18 and J usage is TRBJ2-7; the D gene is possibly TRBD1 (6 bases). V was clipped by 4 bases and J by 3 bases, with 13 bases between them. The length of the CDR3 is 14 residues. Per the germline V gene, CDR1 is KGHSH and CDR2 is LQKENI. The CDR3 spells CASSRDIANYEQYF. The CDR3 nucleotides read TGTGCCAGCTCACGGGACATAGCCAACTACGAGCAGTACTTC.

V is TRBV28 and J is TRBJ1-1; D is ambiguous. Trimming removed 10 bases at V and 5 bases at J, with 20 bases between. This CDR3 has 14 residues. CDR1 and CDR2 from the germline V gene are MDHEN and SYDVKM. The CDR3 region has the DNA TGTGCCACCCAAGGAGGGTGGCTTGGGACTGAAGCTTTCTTT. This gives the protein CATQGGWLGTEAFF.

The genes are TRBV29-1 and TRBJ1-6, with 8 nucleotides matching TRBD1. The CDR3 covers 15 residues. V lost 7 bases to trimming and J lost 0 bases; unmatched junction nucleotides: 5. Germline CDR1 reads SQVTM; CDR2 reads ANQGSEA. The CDR3 reads CSGRDRSSYNSPLHF. The DNA for the CDR3 is TGCAGCGGCCGGGACAGGAGCTCCTATAATTCACCCCTCCACTTT. Full variable domain (outside the CDR3, taken from reference TRBV29-1 and TRBJ1-6): SAVISQKPSRDICQRGTSLTIQCQVDSQVTMMFWYRQQPGQSLTLIATANQGSEATYESGFVIDKFPISRPNLTFSTLTVSNMSPEDSSIYLCSGRDRSSYNSPLHFGNGTRLTVT.

The gene calls are TRBV12-3 or TRBV12-4 and TRBJ1-2; D remains ambiguous. V lost 6 bases and J 8 bases, leaving 13 bases between the germline ends. This CDR3 comprises 12 residues. The CDR3 sequence: CASSLRNEGYTF. In DNA form, the CDR3 reads TGTGCCAGCAGCCTCCGTAATGAAGGCTACACCTTC.

The chain links TRBV4-1 to TRBJ1-2; D remains unclear. The V and J ends lost 1 base and 3 bases respectively, with 6 bases between them. The V gene's germline CDR1 is MGHRA and CDR2 YSYEKL. This CDR3 is built from 13 residues. CDR3 residues: CASSQGGYYGYTF. CDR3 nucleotides: TGCGCCAGCAGCCAAGGTGGATACTATGGCTACACCTTC.

This clonotype came up a few times. The genes are TRBV19 and TRBJ2-7; D may be TRBD1 or TRBD2 (6 bases each). The CDR3 is 16 amino acids. Germline CDR1 reads LNHDA; CDR2 reads SQIVND (reference sequence). V lost 3 bases and J 5 bases, leaving 20 bases between the germline ends. The CDR3 loop reads CASSIFFGGPNDEQYF. The CDR3 bases are TGTGCCAGTAGTATTTTTTTCGGGGGCCCTAACGACGAGCAGTACTTC.

There are a few counts of this clonotype. The V call is TRBV7-9, the J call TRBJ1-6; the match to TRBD1 covers 11 bases. The CDR3 runs to 15 residues. Germline V gene sequence: CDR1 SEHNR, CDR2 FQNEAQ (reference sequence). After removal of 5 bases from V and 10 bases from J, the junction contained 7 bases not matched to a gene. The CDR3 reads CASSPGTGGESPLHF. CDR3 nucleotide sequence: TGTGCCAGCAGCCCCGGGACAGGGGGGGAATCACCCCTCCACTTT.

V usage is TRBV27 and J usage is TRBJ2-7, with D perhaps TRBD2 (5 bases). Trimming took off 6 bases at V and 5 bases at J, with 20 bases between the two ends. The CDR3 is made up of 15 amino acids. The germline V gene has CDR1 MNHEY and CDR2 SMNVEV (reference sequence). The CDR3: CASSPFREGLNEQYF. Here the CDR3 DNA reads TGTGCCAGCAGCCCATTTAGAGAGGGCCTCAACGAGCAGTACTTC.

In its sample, this clonotype was seen many times. This sequence joins TRBV20-1 and TRBJ2-3; D unresolved. The V gene lost 3 bases and the J gene lost 1 base, with 8 bases spanning the gap. Germline V gene sequence: CDR1 DFQATT, CDR2 SNEGSKA (reference sequence). This CDR3 contains 13 residues. This CDR3 is CSASRPGTDTQYF. In DNA form, the CDR3 reads TGCAGTGCTAGTCGACCAGGCACAGATACGCAGTATTTT.